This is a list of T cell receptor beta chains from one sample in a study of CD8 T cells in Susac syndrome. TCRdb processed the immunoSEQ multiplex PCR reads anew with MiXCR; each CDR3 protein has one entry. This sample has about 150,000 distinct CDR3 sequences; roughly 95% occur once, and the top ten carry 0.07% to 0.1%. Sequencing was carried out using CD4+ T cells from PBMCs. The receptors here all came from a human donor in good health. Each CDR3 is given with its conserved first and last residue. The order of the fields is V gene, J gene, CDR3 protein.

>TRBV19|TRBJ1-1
CASTTTGTMNTEAFF
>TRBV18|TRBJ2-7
CASSPRGLAGDEQYF
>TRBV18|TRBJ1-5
CASSQDRGSNQPQHF
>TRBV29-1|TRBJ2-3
CSVLRERDTQYF
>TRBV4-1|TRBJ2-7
CASTPGTVADEQYF
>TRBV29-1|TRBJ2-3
CSVEVVVGDTQYF
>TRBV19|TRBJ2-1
CASRSRGVQLGEQFF
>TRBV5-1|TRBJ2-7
CASSLIGNYEQYF
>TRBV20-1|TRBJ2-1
CSASGIKPNEQFF
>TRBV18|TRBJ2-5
CASSPSFQETQYF
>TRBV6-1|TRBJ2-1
CASSDPGTTNEQFF
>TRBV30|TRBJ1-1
CAWSPEPGPPSTFRTEAFF
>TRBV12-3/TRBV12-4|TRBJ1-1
CASSLGLGNTEAFF
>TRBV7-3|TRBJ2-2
CASSLMAGVGAGELFF
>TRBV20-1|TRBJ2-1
CSARPASYNEQFF
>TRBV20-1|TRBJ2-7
CSASPGTGGGSYEQYF
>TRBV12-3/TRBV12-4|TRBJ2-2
CASMRTGELFF
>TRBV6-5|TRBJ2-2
CASSLRLGELFF
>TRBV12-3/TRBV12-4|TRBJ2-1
CASSALVLAGKDEQFF
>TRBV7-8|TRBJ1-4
CASSTQGLVGEKLFF
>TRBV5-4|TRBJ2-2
CASSLVGTSGSDGELFF
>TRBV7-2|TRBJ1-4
CASSLIGGPEEKLFF
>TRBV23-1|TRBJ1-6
CASSQSRQGASSPLHF
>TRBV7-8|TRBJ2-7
CASSLEDSGRQGSYEQYF
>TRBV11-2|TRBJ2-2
CASSATGHTGELFF
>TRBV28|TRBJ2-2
CASTLSGSPGELFF
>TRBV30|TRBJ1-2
CAWDTLQGAYGYTF
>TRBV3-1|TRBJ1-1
CASSRRGGLMNTEAFF
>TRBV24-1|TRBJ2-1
CATSDHGQDSRIVQFF
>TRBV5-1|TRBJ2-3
CASSLVSSGGTDTQYF
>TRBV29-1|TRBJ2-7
CSVSGVSKQYF
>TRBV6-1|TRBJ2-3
CASSFGNTQYF
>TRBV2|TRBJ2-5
CASSALETQYF
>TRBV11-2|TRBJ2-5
CASSLLPAGAKETQYF
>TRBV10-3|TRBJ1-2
CAIMDSYGYTF
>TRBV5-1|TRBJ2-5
CASSLFGGGETQYF
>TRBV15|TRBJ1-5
CATSSDSSNQPQHF
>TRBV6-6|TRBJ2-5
CASSYAAGETQYF
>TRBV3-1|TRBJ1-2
CASSQVEGRSGYTF
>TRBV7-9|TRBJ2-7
CASSKGTASYEQYF
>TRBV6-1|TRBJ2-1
CASSISGSYEQFF
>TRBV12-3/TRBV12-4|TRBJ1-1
CASSLGQRAFF
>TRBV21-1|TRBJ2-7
CASSKLQLGFEQYF
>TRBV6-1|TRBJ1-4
CASREVAGQGNEKLFF